The sequence of this T cell receptor (beta chain) was determined in a study of blood T cell repertoires in COVID-19. Study background: COVID-19 samples collected from the United States, Italy and Spain covered acute and convalescent phases. Nucleic acid was either cDNA or gDNA, and it came from T cells, B-cell-depleted T cells, or PBMCs.

Germline assignment: CDR1 SGHRS and CDR2 YFSETQ. This CDR3 is built from 16 residues. With 0 bases clipped from V and 4 bases from J, the junction kept 6 bases outside the gene matches. Clones were sequenced by immunoSEQ multiplex PCR, and TCRdb holds only the in-frame ones, with some missing. The table records more than 100,000 clones, 78% of them present only once. This TCR was recovered from a man between 65 and 79 years old with acute or convalescent COVID-19. The rearrangement uses TRBV5-1 and TRBJ2-2; 7 positions match TRBD1. Sample: peripheral blood. Here the CDR3 DNA reads TGCGCCAGCAGCTTGGGGCGGACAGGCGGCACCGGGGAGCTGTTTTTT. Translating it yields CASSLGRTGGTGELFF. The full variable domain, in which reference TRBV5-1 and TRBJ2-2 provide the parts outside the CDR3, is KAGVTQTPRYLIKTRGQQVTLSCSPISGHRSVSWYQQTPGQGLQFLFEYFSETQRNKGNFPGRFSGRQFSNSRSEMNVSTLELGDSALYLCASSLGRTGGTGELFFGEGSRLTVL.